The present TCR beta chain was sequenced within a study of blood T cell repertoires in COVID-19. J lost 1 base, V lost 0 bases, and 12 bases had no gene match. The CDR3 runs to 18 residues. Germline CDR1 and CDR2: LGHNA and YSLEER. This table comes from immunoSEQ multiplex PCR, and its TCRdb copy is limited to in-frame clones, with some not included. Among more than 250,000 clones listed, around 91% were seen once. The sequence was collected from a woman younger than 30 with acute COVID-19. The chain carries TRBV4-3 and TRBJ2-7; TRBD2 matches 7 bases. The sample consisted of PBMCs or T cells enriched from blood (not recorded which). In DNA, the CDR3 is TGCGCCAGCAGCCAAGAATCCAGCGGGACCTACCCATCCTACGAGCAGTACTTC. Residues: CASSQESSGTYPSYEQYF.